This TCR beta chain was identified during a study of CD8 T cells in Susac syndrome. Study results and limitations: As the study acknowledged, the number of individuals in its TCR sequencing and HLA analysis was relatively small.

Germline assignment: CDR1 SGHDT and CDR2 YYEEEE. V lost 6 bases, J lost 5 bases, and 7 bases lay in between. The CDR3 consists of 11 residues. Reverse transcription of roughly 0.45 to 1 ug RNA used random hexamers. The CDR3 of TCR beta was amplified by immunoSEQ multiplex PCR across 54 Vbeta and 13 Jbeta. Each CDR3 protein is one row after TCRdb ran MiXCR on the immunoSEQ multiplex PCR reads. Among about 290,000 distinct CDR3 sequences, 75% to 85% were seen once, and the ten largest hold roughly 0.21%. As for this clonotype: Its antigen remains unidentified.

From blood CD8+ and CD4+ T cells, TCR beta sequences were generated. Negative isolation yielded CD4+ and CD8+ T cells, and FACS enriched TEMRA cells. The sequence derives from a human donor with multiple sclerosis. This sequence joins TRBV5-6 and TRBJ2-3; D call uncertain. The source material was CD8+ T cells from PBMCs. CDR3 amino acids: CASNLGDTQYF. The CDR3 nucleotides are TGTGCCAGCAATCTCGGAGATACGCAGTATTTT.